The text below deals with one T cell receptor (beta chain). The germline V gene encodes CDR1 SGHRS and CDR2 YFSETQ. V gave up 4 bases and J gave up 4 bases, with 9 bases separating them. The CDR3 runs 13 residues. TCRdb called the 5' RACE reads again in MiXCR, with one record for every CDR3 protein. The table lists 250,000 to 300,000 distinct CDR3 sequences, 15% to 20% of them singletons. The sample originates from a study of T-cell memory formation after mild COVID-19. This receptor was taken from a man aged 18 to 29 who had mild COVID-19 (a few samples of this study predate the infection). Cell type and time point are not known. The sequencing input was PBMCs or a T cell subset sorted from them (not recorded which). The chain combines TRBV5-1 with TRBJ1-3; D not certain. The CDR3 reads CASSADGGNTIYF. The DNA for the CDR3 is TGCGCCAGCAGCGCGGACGGCGGAAACACCATATATTTT.